These T cell receptor beta chains were read from a single sample in a study of blood T cells in healthy people across ages. One entry per CDR3 protein results from TCRdb running MiXCR on the 5' RACE reads. The sample yields 550,000 to 750,000 distinct CDR3 sequences, around 21% seen once. Source material: blood. The receptors were gathered from a man aged 65 to 85 in good health. Each CDR3 is given with its conserved first and last residue.

v_call,cdr3_aa
TRBV6-2/TRBV6-3,CASSGVRAQGEQYF
TRBV10-3,CAISQGERETQYF
TRBV12-3/TRBV12-4,CASRHPGQGREKLFF
TRBV20-1,CSAPGLAGGRGNEQFF
TRBV7-9,CACSWTGGGEKLFF
TRBV20-1,CSAFPGLAYNEQFF
TRBV20-1,CSARDPGATYEQYF
TRBV6-2/TRBV6-3,CASSSLSAGLAKNIQYF
TRBV4-1,CASSQERATGGNQPQHF
TRBV7-2,CASSSQKTHYF
TRBV20-1,CSANRDWNTGELFF
TRBV21-1,CASSKGDRRLYEQYF
TRBV9,CASGTGKSGNEKLFF
TRBV7-9,CASSPLGANEKLFF
TRBV20-1,CSARVSYSASGSRNEQFF
TRBV6-5,CASSYRTGDTGELFF
TRBV7-2,CASSNGLATYEQYF
TRBV7-2,CASSFQGAMETQYF
TRBV18,CASSPPASGSSGEQFF
TRBV14,CASSPMGTSLYNEQFF
TRBV20-1,CSARADIQRDRYNEQFF
TRBV4-3,CASSQDLRQNNEKLFF
TRBV12-5,CASGPGQKKAPQHF
TRBV2,CASSPTETSPLHF
TRBV2,CASNSGTSVLETQYF
TRBV5-1,CASSLVENTGELFF
TRBV27,CASSARQGSFSYEQYF
TRBV20-1,CSASASGRSRNTGELFF
TRBV5-1,CASSPGQGAGQPQHF
TRBV5-4,CASSFDRSRNIQYF
TRBV5-1,CASSTGRTTNEKLFF
TRBV18,CASSSGTNTDTQYF
TRBV6-4,CASRLALAPSTDTQYF
TRBV20-1,CSASRQGRNEKLFF
TRBV5-1,CASSIPGQGPGELFF
TRBV7-8,CASSLGNREQGSEQFF
TRBV7-2,CASNFDRGELFF
TRBV24-1,CATSLAGAPQETQYF
TRBV6-4,CASSVPLAGALETQYF
TRBV7-9,CASSMRLAGGLVEQYF
TRBV25-1,CASSRQGELFF
TRBV6-2/TRBV6-3,CASSYQLSGIRPEQFF
TRBV7-8,CASSSTWDRGRGEQYF
TRBV2,CASIEGETMEVAEQFF
TRBV12-3/TRBV12-4,CASRQTGGVNQPQHF
TRBV5-6,CASSLVRAGGNIQYF
TRBV6-1,CASSEQETYEQYF
TRBV5-1,CASGQDRAGNYGYTF
TRBV20-1,CRASGDSYNEQFF
TRBV27,CASSIRGQVRNNEQFF